The 2 T cell receptor beta chains below come from one sample, sequenced in a study of T-cell reconstitution after alpha-beta-depleted transplantation in children. Unique molecular identifiers were incorporated when the TCRbeta library was constructed. TCRdb used MiXCR to reprocess the PCR reads, holding one entry per CDR3 protein. The table records about 230,000 distinct CDR3 sequences, 9% to 10% of them present only once. Sequenced material: PBMCs from the stem cell graft donor, taken from the stem cell graft. The receptors come from a human donor who donated a stem cell graft to a child with SCID.

This clonotype was seen once. Given a much more abundant clone one base away, this may be a read error. The chain carries TRBV20-1 and TRBJ2-5; 11 bases map to TRBD2. Germline V gene sequence: CDR1 DFQATT, CDR2 SNEGSKA (reference sequence). The CDR3 loop spans 12 amino acids. Written as DNA, the CDR3 is TGCAGTTATAGCGGGGGGGCTGAGACCCGGTACTTC. Amino acids: CSYSGGAETRYF.

This clonotype was picked up many times. This chain's CDR3 is CASSTPRGGRFNSPLHF. CDR3 DNA: TGTGCCAGCAGCACACCCAGGGGCGGGCGTTTTAATTCACCCCTCCACTTT. The chain employs TRBV7-2 and TRBJ1-6; possibly TRBD1 for D (6 bases). Germline-derived CDR1 and CDR2 are SGHTA and FQGNSA. Trimming pared 5 bases from V and 6 bases from J, leaving 20 bases between. CDR3 size: 17 residues.